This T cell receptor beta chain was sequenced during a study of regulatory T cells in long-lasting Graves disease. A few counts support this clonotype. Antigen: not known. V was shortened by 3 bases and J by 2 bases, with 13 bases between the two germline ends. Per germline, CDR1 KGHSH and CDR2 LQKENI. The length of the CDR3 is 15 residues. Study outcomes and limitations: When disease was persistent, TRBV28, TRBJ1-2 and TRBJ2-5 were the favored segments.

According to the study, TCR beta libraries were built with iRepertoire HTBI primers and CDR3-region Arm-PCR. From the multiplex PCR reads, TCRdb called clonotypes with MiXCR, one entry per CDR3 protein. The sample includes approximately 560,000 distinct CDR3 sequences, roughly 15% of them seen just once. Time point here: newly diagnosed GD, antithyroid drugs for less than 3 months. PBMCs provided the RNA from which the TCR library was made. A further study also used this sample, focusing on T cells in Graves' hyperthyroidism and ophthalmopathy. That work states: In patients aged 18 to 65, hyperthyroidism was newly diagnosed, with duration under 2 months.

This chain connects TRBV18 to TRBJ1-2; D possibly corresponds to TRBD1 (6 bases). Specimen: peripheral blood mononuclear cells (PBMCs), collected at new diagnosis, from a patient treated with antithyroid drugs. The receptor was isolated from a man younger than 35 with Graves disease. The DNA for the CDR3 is TGTGCCAGCTCACCCTCCAGGGGAACAAACTATGGCTACACCTTC. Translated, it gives CASSPSRGTNYGYTF.